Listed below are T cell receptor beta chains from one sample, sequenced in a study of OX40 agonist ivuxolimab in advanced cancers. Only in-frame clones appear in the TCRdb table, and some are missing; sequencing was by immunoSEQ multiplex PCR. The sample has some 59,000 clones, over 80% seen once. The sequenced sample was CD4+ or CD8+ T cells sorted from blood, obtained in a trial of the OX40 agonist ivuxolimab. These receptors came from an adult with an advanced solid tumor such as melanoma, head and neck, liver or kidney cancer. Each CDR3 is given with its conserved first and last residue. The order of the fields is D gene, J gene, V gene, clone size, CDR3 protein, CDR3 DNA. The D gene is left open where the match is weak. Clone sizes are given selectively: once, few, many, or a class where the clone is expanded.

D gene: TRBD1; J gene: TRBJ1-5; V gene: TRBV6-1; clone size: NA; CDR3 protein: CASSEPGQALSQPQHF; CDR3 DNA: TGTGCCAGCAGTGAACCGGGACAGGCCTTAAGCCAGCCCCAGCATTTT
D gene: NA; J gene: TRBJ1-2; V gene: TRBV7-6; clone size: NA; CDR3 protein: CASSLPGRSYGYTF; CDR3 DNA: TGTGCCAGCAGCTTACCGGGACGGTCCTATGGCTACACCTTC
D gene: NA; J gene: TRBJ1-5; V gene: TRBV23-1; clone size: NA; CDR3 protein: CAPRGCNQPQHF; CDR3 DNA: TGCGCCCCCCGGGGTTGCAATCAGCCCCAGCATTTT
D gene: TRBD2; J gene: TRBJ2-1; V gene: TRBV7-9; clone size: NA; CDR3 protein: CASSSGLAVYNEQFF; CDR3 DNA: TGTGCCAGCAGCTCGGGACTAGCGGTTTACAATGAGCAGTTCTTC
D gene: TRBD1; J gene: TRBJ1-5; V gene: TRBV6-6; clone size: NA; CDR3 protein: CASSPGTGNQPQHF; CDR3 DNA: TGTGCCAGCAGTCCCGGGACAGGGAATCAGCCCCAGCATTTT
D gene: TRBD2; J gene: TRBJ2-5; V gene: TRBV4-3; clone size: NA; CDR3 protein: CASSQEGGLAGETQYF; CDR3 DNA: TGCGCCAGCAGCCAAGAAGGTGGGCTAGCGGGAGAGACCCAGTACTTC
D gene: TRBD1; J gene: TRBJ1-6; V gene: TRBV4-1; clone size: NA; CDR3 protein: CASSRGTGDNSPLHF; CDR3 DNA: TGCGCCAGCAGCCGGGGGACAGGCGATAATTCACCCCTCCACTTT
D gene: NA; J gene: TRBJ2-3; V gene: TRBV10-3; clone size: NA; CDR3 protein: CAISDATDTQYF; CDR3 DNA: TGTGCCATCTCTGATGCGACAGATACGCAGTATTTT
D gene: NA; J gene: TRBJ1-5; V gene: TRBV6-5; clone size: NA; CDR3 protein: CASSHLGVSSNQPQHF; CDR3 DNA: TGTGCCAGCAGTCACTTGGGGGTCTCTAGCAATCAGCCCCAGCATTTT
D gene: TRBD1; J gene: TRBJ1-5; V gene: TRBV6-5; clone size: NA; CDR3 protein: CASSRDSLSNQPQHF; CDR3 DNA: TGTGCCAGCAGTAGGGACAGTCTCAGCAATCAGCCCCAGCATTTT
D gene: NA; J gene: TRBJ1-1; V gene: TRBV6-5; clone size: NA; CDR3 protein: CASSYRPNTEAFF; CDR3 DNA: TGTGCCAGCAGTTACCGGCCGAACACTGAAGCTTTCTTT
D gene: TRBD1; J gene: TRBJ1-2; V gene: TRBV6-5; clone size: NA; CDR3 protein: CASRTGALGYTF; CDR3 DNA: TGTGCCAGCAGGACAGGGGCCTTGGGCTACACCTTC
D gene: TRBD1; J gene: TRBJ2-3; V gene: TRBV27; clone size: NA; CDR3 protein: CASQGAGGITDTQYF; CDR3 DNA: TGTGCCAGCCAGGGGGCAGGGGGAATTACAGATACGCAGTATTTT
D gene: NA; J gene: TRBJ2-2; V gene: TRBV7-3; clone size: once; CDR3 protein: CASGDSNTGELFF; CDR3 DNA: TGTGCCAGCGGTGACAGTAACACCGGGGAGCTGTTTTTT
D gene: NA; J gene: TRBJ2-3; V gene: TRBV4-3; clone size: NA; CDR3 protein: CASSQDLTSTDTQYF; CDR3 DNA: TGCGCCAGCAGCCAAGACCTCACTAGCACAGATACGCAGTATTTT
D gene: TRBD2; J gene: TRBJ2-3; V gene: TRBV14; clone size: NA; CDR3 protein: CASSRSQTSGTTDTQYF; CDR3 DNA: TGTGCCAGCAGCCGGAGCCAGACTAGCGGGACCACAGATACGCAGTATTTT
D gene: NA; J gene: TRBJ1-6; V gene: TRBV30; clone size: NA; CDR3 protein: CAWSNNSPLHF; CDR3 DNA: TGTGCCTGGAGTAACAATTCACCCCTCCACTTT
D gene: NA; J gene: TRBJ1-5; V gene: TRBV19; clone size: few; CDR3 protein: CASRGAQGNQPQHF; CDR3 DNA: TGTGCCAGCCGGGGGGCGCAAGGCAATCAGCCCCAGCATTTT
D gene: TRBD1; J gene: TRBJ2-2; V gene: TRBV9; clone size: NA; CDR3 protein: CASSVTGGTGELFF; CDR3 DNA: TGTGCCAGCAGCGTTACAGGGGGAACCGGGGAGCTGTTTTTT
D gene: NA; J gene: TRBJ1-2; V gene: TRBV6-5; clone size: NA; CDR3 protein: CASSAGFGYTF; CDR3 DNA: TGTGCCAGCAGCGCAGGGTTTGGCTACACCTTC
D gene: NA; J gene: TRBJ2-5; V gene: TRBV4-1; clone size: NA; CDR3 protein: CASSQGLAPRETQYF; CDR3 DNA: TGCGCCAGCAGCCAAGGCCTAGCGCCTCGGGAGACCCAGTACTTC
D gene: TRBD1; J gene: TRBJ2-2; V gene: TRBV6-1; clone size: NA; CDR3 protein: CASSGEFGQGRWTGELFF; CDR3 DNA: TGTGCCAGCAGTGGAGAGTTCGGACAGGGGAGATGGACCGGGGAGCTGTTTTTT
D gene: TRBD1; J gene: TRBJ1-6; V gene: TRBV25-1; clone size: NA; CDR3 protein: CASTGTGYSPLHF; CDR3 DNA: TGTGCCAGTACCGGGACAGGGTATTCACCCCTCCACTTT
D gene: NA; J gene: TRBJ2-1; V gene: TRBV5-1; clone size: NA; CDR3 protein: CASSLGPQGYSEQFF; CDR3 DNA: TGCGCCAGCAGCTTGGGCCCCCAGGGGTACAGTGAGCAGTTCTTC
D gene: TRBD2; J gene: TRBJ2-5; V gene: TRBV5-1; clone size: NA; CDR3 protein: CASSSGLAGGQETQYF; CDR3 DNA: TGCGCCAGCAGCTCGGGACTAGCGGGAGGGCAGGAGACCCAGTACTTC
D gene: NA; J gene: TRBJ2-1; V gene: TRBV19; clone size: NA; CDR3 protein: CASSRLNNEQFF; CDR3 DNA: TGTGCCAGTAGCCGTCTCAACAATGAGCAGTTCTTC
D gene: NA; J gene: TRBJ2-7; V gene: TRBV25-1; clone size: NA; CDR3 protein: CASSDRHGSSYEQYF; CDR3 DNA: TGTGCCAGCAGTGATCGTCATGGGAGTTCCTACGAGCAGTACTTC
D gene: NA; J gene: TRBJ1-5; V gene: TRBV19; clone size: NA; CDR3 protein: CASSIEGRSNQPQHF; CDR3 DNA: TGTGCCAGTAGTATCGAGGGCAGATCCAATCAGCCCCAGCATTTT
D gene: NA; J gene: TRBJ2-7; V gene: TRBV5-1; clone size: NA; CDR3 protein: CASSFEGGSSYEQYF; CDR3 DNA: TGCGCCAGCAGCTTTGAGGGGGGGAGCTCCTACGAGCAGTACTTC
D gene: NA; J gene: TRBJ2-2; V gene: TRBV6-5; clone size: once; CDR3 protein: CASSFRAMNTGELFF; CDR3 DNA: TGTGCCAGCAGTTTCCGGGCCATGAACACCGGGGAGCTGTTTTTT
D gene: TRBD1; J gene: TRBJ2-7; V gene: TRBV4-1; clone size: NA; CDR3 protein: CASSPTGTGMTYEQYF; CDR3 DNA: TGCGCCAGCAGCCCGACCGGGACAGGGATGACCTACGAGCAGTACTTC
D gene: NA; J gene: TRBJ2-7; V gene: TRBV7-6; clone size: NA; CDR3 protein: CASSPISGAASSYEQYF; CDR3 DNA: TGTGCCAGCAGCCCAATCTCGGGAGCGGCGAGCTCCTACGAGCAGTACTTC
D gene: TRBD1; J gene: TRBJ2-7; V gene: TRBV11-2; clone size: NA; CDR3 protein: CASSRPGTGFEQYF; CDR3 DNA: TGTGCCAGCAGCCGTCCCGGGACAGGGTTCGAGCAGTACTTC
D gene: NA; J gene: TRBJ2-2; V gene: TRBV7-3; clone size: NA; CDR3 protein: CASSSSSSGTNTGELFF; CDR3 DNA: TGTGCCAGCAGTTCAAGTAGTAGCGGCACTAACACCGGGGAGCTGTTTTTT
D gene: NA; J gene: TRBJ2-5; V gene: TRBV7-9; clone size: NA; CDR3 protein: CASSLGRIGRETQYF; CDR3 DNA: TGTGCCAGCAGCTTAGGCCGGATTGGCAGAGAGACCCAGTACTTC
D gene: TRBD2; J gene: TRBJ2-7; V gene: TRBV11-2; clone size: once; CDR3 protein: CASSFTSGSSYEQYF; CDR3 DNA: TGTGCCAGCAGCTTTACTAGCGGGAGCTCCTACGAGCAGTACTTC
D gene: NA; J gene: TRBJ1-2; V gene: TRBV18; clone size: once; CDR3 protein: CASSPGSNYGYTF; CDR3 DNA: TGTGCCAGCTCACCAGGGTCAAACTATGGCTACACCTTC
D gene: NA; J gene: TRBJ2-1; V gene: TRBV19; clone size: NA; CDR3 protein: CASRRQRGAGEQFF; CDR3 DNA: TGTGCCAGTAGGCGGCAGAGAGGGGCAGGTGAGCAGTTCTTC
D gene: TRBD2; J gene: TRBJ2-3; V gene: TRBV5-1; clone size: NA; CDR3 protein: CASSTAGGPKDTQYF; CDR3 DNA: TGCGCCAGCAGCACGGCGGGAGGGCCGAAAGATACGCAGTATTTT
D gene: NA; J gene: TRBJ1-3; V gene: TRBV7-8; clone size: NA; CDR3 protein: CASSLRGAGNTIYF; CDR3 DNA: TGTGCCAGCAGCTTACGAGGGGCCGGAAACACCATATATTTT
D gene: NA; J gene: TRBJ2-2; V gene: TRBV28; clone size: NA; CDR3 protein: CASSLAVGELFF; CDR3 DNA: TGTGCCAGCAGTTTAGCGGTCGGGGAGCTGTTTTTT
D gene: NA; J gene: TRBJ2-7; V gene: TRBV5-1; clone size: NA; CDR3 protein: CASSYTRGYEQYF; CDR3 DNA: TGCGCCAGCAGTTACACTCGGGGCTACGAGCAGTACTTC
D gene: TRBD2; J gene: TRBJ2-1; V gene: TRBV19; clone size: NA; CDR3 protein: CASRGGLAGVSYEQFF; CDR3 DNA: TGTGCCAGTAGAGGGGGACTAGCGGGAGTAAGCTATGAGCAGTTCTTC
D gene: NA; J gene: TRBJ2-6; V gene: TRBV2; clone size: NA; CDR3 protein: CASSSSGANVLTF; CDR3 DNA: TGTGCCAGCAGTTCTTCTGGGGCCAACGTCCTGACTTTC
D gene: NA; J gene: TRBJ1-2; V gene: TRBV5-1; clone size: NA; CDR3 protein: CASSPERTERDGYTF; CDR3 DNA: TGCGCCAGCAGCCCCGAACGGACCGAGCGGGATGGCTACACCTTC
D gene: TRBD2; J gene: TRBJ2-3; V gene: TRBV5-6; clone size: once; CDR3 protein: CASSLRTRADTQYF; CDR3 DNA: TGTGCCAGCAGCCTACGGACTAGAGCAGATACGCAGTATTTT
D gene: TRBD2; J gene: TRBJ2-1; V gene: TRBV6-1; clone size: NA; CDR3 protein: CASSGLAGVYNEQFF; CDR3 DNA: TGTGCCAGCAGTGGGCTAGCGGGAGTTTACAATGAGCAGTTCTTC